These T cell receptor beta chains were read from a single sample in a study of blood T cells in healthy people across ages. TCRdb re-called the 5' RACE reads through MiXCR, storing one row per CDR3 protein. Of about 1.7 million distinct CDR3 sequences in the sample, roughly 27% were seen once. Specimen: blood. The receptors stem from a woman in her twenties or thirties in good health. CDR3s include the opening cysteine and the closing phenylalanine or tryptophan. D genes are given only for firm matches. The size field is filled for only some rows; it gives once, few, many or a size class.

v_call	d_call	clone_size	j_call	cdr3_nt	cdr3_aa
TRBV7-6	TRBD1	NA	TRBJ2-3	TGTGCCAGCAGCTCCGGGACAGGGGTAGAAGATACGCAGTATTTT	CASSSGTGVEDTQYF
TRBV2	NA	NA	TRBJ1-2	TGTGCCAGCAGTGAAACCCGGGGAGCTAACTATGGCTACACCTTC	CASSETRGANYGYTF
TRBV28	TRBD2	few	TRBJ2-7	TGTGCCAGCAGTCCGGGGGGACGGGGTCAGTACTTC	CASSPGGRGQYF
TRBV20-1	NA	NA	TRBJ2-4	TGCAGTGCTAAACCCCCAGCCAAAAACATTCGGTTCTTC	CSAKPPAKNIRFF
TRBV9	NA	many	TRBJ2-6	TGTGCCAGCAGCGTAGGGGGGAGCTCTGGGGCCAACGTCCTGACTTTC	CASSVGGSSGANVLTF
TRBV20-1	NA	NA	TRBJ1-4	TGCAGTGCTAGAGACTCAGGGTTCGATGAAAAACTGTTTTTT	CSARDSGFDEKLFF
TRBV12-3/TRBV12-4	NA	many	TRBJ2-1	TGTGCCAGCAGTTCCCGACAGGACAATGAGCAGTTCTTC	CASSSRQDNEQFF
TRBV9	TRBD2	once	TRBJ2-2	TGTGCCAGCAGCGTCCTCGGGACTAGCGGGGGCACCGGGGAGCTGTTTTTT	CASSVLGTSGGTGELFF
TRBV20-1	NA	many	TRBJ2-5	TGCAGTGCTAGTCCGGACGGAAAAGAGACCCAGTACTTC	CSASPDGKETQYF
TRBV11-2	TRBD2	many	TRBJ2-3	TGCGCCAGCAGCTTGCGGGGGTATAGCACAGATACGCAGTATTTT	CASSLRGYSTDTQYF
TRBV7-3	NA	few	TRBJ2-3	TGTGCCAGCAGCTTAACCCCCGCGGATACGCAGTATTTT	CASSLTPADTQYF
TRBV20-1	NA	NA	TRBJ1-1	TGCAGTGCTAATAGTCCGGGACGTTCGAACACTGAAGCTTTCTTT	CSANSPGRSNTEAFF
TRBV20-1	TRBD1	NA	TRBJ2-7	TGCAGTGCTAGGGATCCTCTGAGGGGACAGGGCATATACGAGCAGTACTTC	CSARDPLRGQGIYEQYF
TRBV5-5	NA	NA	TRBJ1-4	TGTGCCGGCAGCTTGGCGACCCGGACGGGAGCAACTAATGAAAAACTGTTTTTT	CAGSLATRTGATNEKLFF
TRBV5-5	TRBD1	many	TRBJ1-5	TGTGCCAGCAGCTTGCAGACAGGGCTATATCAGCCCCAGCATTTT	CASSLQTGLYQPQHF
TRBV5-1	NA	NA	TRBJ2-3	TGCGCCAGCTGCAACGAGGTAGATACGCAGTATTTT	CASCNEVDTQYF
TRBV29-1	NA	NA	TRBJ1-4	TGCAGCGTTGTGGCATCGTCAGGGGCCCGTGAAAAACTGTTTTTT	CSVVASSGAREKLFF
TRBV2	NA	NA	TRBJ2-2	TGTGCCAGGCGGACAGCGAACACCGGGGAGCTGTTTTTT	CARRTANTGELFF
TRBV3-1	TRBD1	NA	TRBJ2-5	TGTGCCAGCAGGCCGACAGGGCAGGGAGAGACCCAGTACTTC	CASRPTGQGETQYF
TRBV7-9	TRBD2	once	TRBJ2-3	TGTGCCAGCAGCTCAGGCAGCGGGAGCACAGATGCGCAGTATTTT	CASSSGSGSTDAQYF
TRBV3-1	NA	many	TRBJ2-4	TGTGCCAGCAGCCAAGAGTGGGGCATTCAGTACTTC	CASSQEWGIQYF
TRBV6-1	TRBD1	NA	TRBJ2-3	TGTACCAGCAGGGGGACAGGCTACACAGATACGCAGTATTTT	CTSRGTGYTDTQYF
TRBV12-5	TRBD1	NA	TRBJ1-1	TGTGCTAGTGCCTCGGGACAGGGGGCAGCTTTCTTT	CASASGQGAAFF
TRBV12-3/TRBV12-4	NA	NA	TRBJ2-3	TGTGCCAGCAGTTTAGCGGACCGGACCACAGATACGCAGTATTTT	CASSLADRTTDTQYF
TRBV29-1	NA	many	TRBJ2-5	TGCAGCGTCGGGGACGGTCGGCGAGGGGAGACCCAGTACTTC	CSVGDGRRGETQYF
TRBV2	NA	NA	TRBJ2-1	TGTGCCAGCAGAGCGACGGATGTCGCGGCGGATGAGCAGTTCTTC	CASRATDVAADEQFF
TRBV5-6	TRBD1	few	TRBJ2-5	TGCGCCAGCAGCCCTGGCGGACAGGGACAAGAGACCCAGTACTTC	CASSPGGQGQETQYF
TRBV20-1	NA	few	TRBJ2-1	TGCAGTGCTCCCCACCAGCGGAGCTCCCGGTACAATGAGCAGTTCTTC	CSAPHQRSSRYNEQFF